Below, 32 T cell receptor beta chains from the same sample are listed, as sequenced in a study of T cells in Graves' hyperthyroidism and ophthalmopathy. RNA transcripts yielded amplified TCR beta CDR3 regions. HTBI primers drove first-round RT-PCR of the TCR CDR3. TCRdb ran MiXCR on the multiplex PCR reads and lists one entry per CDR3 protein. The sample yields roughly 510,000 distinct CDR3 sequences, around 43% seen once. The material sequenced was peripheral blood or thyroid tissue (not recorded which). Receptors originate from an adult woman with Graves' disease, either hyperthyroidism or ophthalmopathy (not recorded which).

The chain carries TRBV7-8 and TRBJ1-2, with D hard to call. There are 15 residues in the CDR3. V gave up 2 bases and J gave up 0 bases, with 10 bases separating them. Germline V lookup: CDR1 SGHVS, CDR2 FQNEAQ. The CDR3 loop is CASSLTRTANYGYTF. Written as DNA, the CDR3 is TGTGCCAGCAGCTTAACGCGGACGGCTAACTATGGCTACACCTTC. The full variable domain, in which reference TRBV7-8 and TRBJ1-2 provide the parts outside the CDR3, is GAGVSQSPRYKVAKRGQDVALRCDPISGHVSLFWYQQALGQGPEFLTYFQNEAQLDKSGLPSDRFFAERPEGSVSTLKIQRTQQEDSAVYLCASSLTRTANYGYTFGSGTRLTVV.

Worth noting for this clonotype: At one boundary the junction diverges from the germline segment, which might be a read error. The rearrangement joins TRBV7-3 to TRBJ1-1; no reliable D call. Germline lookup yields CDR1 SGHTA and CDR2 FQGTGA. The CDR3 sequence is 15 residues long. As DNA, the CDR3 is TGCGCCAGCAGCCTAAGCCGGGCCGTGAACACTGAAGCTTTCTTT. Residues: CASSLSRAVNTEAFF.

The chain joins TRBV7-9 to TRBJ2-7, with D unclear. Trimming pared 1 base from V and 8 bases from J, leaving 9 bases between. Germline V gene sequence: CDR1 SEHNR, CDR2 FQNEAQ (reference sequence). CDR3 length: 12 amino acids. The CDR3 protein is CASSLDDQKQYF. The CDR3 DNA follows: TGTGCCAGCAGCTTAGATGACCAGAAGCAGTACTTC.

This rearrangement joins TRBV20-1 to TRBJ2-2, with unresolved D. This CDR3 is built from 13 residues. V lost 6 bases and J lost 0, with 8 bases in between. Germline V CDR1 and CDR2: DFQATT, SNEGSKA (reference sequence). CDR3 loop: CSASGSNTGELFF. CDR3 nucleotides: TGCAGTGCCTCCGGGTCGAACACCGGGGAGCTGTTTTTT.

Details on this clonotype: A much larger clone is a single base away; this may be a read error. The V and J genes are TRBV7-9 and TRBJ2-7; 10 bases align to TRBD1. The CDR3 contains 15 residues. Per the germline V gene, CDR1 is SEHNR and CDR2 is FQNEAQ (reference sequence). The DNA of the CDR3 is TGTGCCAGCACCCAAGGACAGGGGGGGAACTACGGGCAGTACTTC. Its translation: CASTQGQGGNYGQYF.

This sequence joins TRBV19 and TRBJ1-5; TRBD1 agrees at 10 bases. The CDR3 contains 18 residues. Germline assignment: CDR1 LNHDA and CDR2 SQIVND (reference sequence). Unmatched junction bases numbered 8, after V lost 3 bases and J lost 0 bases. In DNA, the CDR3 is TGTGCCAGTAGTATCGTTGGGACAGGGGCCAATAGCAATCAGCCCCAGCATTTT. It yields the protein CASSIVGTGANSNQPQHF.

This sequence joins TRBV12-3 or TRBV12-4 and TRBJ2-7, with D unclear. Deletions cut 6 bases from V and 5 bases from J, with 17 bases between. The CDR3 runs 14 residues. The chain's CDR3 is CASSPYWGSNEQYF. Here the CDR3 DNA reads TGTGCCAGCAGCCCTTACTGGGGTTCTAACGAGCAGTACTTC.

The CDR3 region has the DNA TGTGCCAGCAGTTTACAGGGGGTAGGAGGCTACACCTTC. Translating it yields CASSLQGVGGYTF. The chain has TRBV12-3 or TRBV12-4 and TRBJ1-2, with TRBD1 matching over 7 bases. V was clipped by 2 bases and J by 8 bases; unmatched bases: 5. The CDR3 covers 13 residues.

The chain has TRBV2 and TRBJ1-2; D remains ambiguous. CDR3 length: 11 amino acids. V lost 9 bases and J lost 3, with 8 bases in between. Germline assignment: CDR1 SNHLY and CDR2 FYNNEI. The CDR3 protein is CASGEDYGYTF. As DNA, the CDR3 is TGTGCCAGTGGGGAGGACTATGGCTACACCTTC.

Of note for this clonotype: Germline is not matched at one junction end, which may reflect a read error. The J gene is TRBJ1-2, the V gene TRBV10-2; 10 bases are a match to TRBD1. The CDR3 has 18 residues. CDR1 and CDR2 (germline): WSHSY, SAAADI. The CDR3 sequence is CASSKRLSPGTGDYGYTF. The CDR3 DNA follows: TGTGCCAGCAGCAAACGGCTTAGTCCCGGGACAGGGGACTATGGCTACACCTTC.

This chain links TRBV7-2 with TRBJ1-4, with 7 bases identical to TRBD1. Unmatched junction bases numbered 3, after V lost 1 base and J lost 7 bases. The germline V gene encodes CDR1 SGHTA and CDR2 FQGNSA. The length of the CDR3 is 14 residues. In nucleotides, the CDR3 is TGTGCCAGCAGCTTAGACAGGGGATTTGAAAAACTGTTTTTT. As protein: CASSLDRGFEKLFF.

The V and J genes are TRBV20-1 and TRBJ1-6; D is uncertain. V was cut by 2 bases and J by 4 bases, with 15 bases left in between. This CDR3 is 16 amino acids long. Germline values: CDR1 DFQATT, CDR2 SNEGSKA (reference sequence). CDR3 in DNA: TGCAGTGCTAGAAATAGCGCAGAGCTATATAATTCACCCCTCCACTTT. Residues: CSARNSAELYNSPLHF.

This chain connects TRBV10-3 to TRBJ2-7, with TRBD2 matching 9 bases. Germline CDR1 reads ENHRY; CDR2 reads SYGVKD. The length of the CDR3 is 15 residues. J was trimmed by 0 bases and V by 2 bases; bases with no gene match: 2. CDR3 sequence: CAISEASGISYEQYF. In DNA form, the CDR3 reads TGTGCCATCAGTGAGGCTAGCGGGATCTCCTACGAGCAGTACTTC.

The chain links TRBV2 to TRBJ1-5; 9 bases are shared with TRBD1. The V and J ends lost 5 bases and 8 bases, in that order; junction bases with no gene match: 10. CDR3 size: 15 residues. The V gene's germline CDR1 is SNHLY and CDR2 FYNNEI. The CDR3 nucleotides are TGTGCCAGCAGTTCCGACAGGGGGGCCGGGAAGCCCCAGCATTTT. Translation gives CASSSDRGAGKPQHF.

The chain uses TRBV6-2 or TRBV6-3 and TRBJ2-7; TRBD2 might be the D (6 bases). The CDR3 consists of 15 residues. Trimming removed 6 bases from V and 3 bases from J, with 18 bases in between. Germline-derived CDR1 and CDR2 are MNHEY and SVGEGT. In DNA form, the CDR3 reads TGTGCCAGCAGGAACCCGGGACTGTCTAGCTACGAGCAGTACTTC. Amino acids: CASRNPGLSSYEQYF.

The sample holds many counts of this clonotype. V gene TRBV11-2 combines with J gene TRBJ2-5; D uncertain. Trimming shortened V by 6 bases and J by 5 bases, and 10 bases separated the two germline ends. The CDR3 has 12 residues. From germline, CDR1 is SGHAT and CDR2 FQNNGV. The CDR3 DNA reads as TGTGCCAGCAGTCCCCTGGGGGAGACCCAGTACTTC. The encoded protein is CASSPLGETQYF.

In this sample, this clonotype turned up many times. The V call is TRBV5-1, the J call TRBJ2-7, with D uncertain. The CDR3 spans 14 residues. V was cut by 2 bases and J by 0 bases, with 9 bases left in between. CDR1 SGHRS and CDR2 YFSETQ come from the germline V gene. This CDR3 is CASSFTRSSYEQYF. The CDR3 coding sequence is TGCGCCAGCAGCTTCACCCGAAGCTCCTACGAGCAGTACTTC.

The gene calls are TRBV7-2 and TRBJ2-1, with 10 bases matching TRBD2. Germline values: CDR1 SGHTA, CDR2 FQGNSA. J lost 9 bases, V lost 3 bases, and 5 bases had no gene match. The CDR3 covers 14 residues. CDR3 DNA sequence: TGTGCCAGCAGCTTTCTAGCGGGAGAGATTGAGCAGTTCTTC. It is translated as CASSFLAGEIEQFF.

The rearrangement uses TRBV19 and TRBJ2-2; TRBD1 matches at 7 bases. The CDR3 runs to 15 residues. With V trimmed by 6 bases and J by 5 bases, 9 bases remained unmatched. Per germline, CDR1 LNHDA and CDR2 SQIVND (reference sequence). As DNA, the CDR3 is TGTGCCAGTAGGAGGGCAGGGGGAAGGACCGGGGAGCTGTTTTTT. Encoded protein: CASRRAGGRTGELFF. Supplemented by reference TRBV19 and TRBJ2-2, the full variable domain reads DGGITQSPKYLFRKEGQNVTLSCEQNLNHDAMYWYRQDPGQGLRLIYYSQIVNDFQKGDIAEGYSVSREKKESFPLTVTSAQKNPTAFYLCASRRAGGRTGELFFGEGSRLTVL.

This clonotype was seen many times. The chain is built from TRBV30 and TRBJ1-5; tentative D call: TRBD1 (5 bases). V was shortened by 2 bases and J by 5 bases, with 10 bases between the two germline ends. Germline CDR1 is GTSNPN and CDR2 is SVGIG (reference sequence). CDR3 size: 13 residues. The chain's CDR3 is CAWSRDRDQPQHF. As DNA, the CDR3 is TGTGCCTGGAGTAGGGACCGTGATCAGCCCCAGCATTTT.

This clonotype was seen ten or more times. The gene calls are TRBV11-2 and TRBJ1-1; D gene uncertain. The germline CDR1 and CDR2 sequences are SGHAT and FQNNGV. The CDR3 is 16 residues long. Trimming removed 1 base at V and 0 bases at J, with 12 bases between. Here the CDR3 reads CASSLGRGSMNTEAFF. For the CDR3, the DNA is TGTGCCAGCAGCTTAGGTCGGGGTTCCATGAACACTGAAGCTTTCTTT.

As regards this clonotype: The CDR3 ends on some other residue instead of the conserved phenylalanine or tryptophan, so this is likely a read error. The chain combines TRBV7-9 with TRBJ2-5; TRBD1 matches at 10 bases. Losses at the gene ends were 3 bases for V and 4 bases for J; bases not matched to a gene: 2. The CDR3 runs 14 residues. Germline assignment: CDR1 SEHNR and CDR2 FQNEAQ (reference sequence). This CDR3 is CASSFWDRGETQYS. The CDR3 DNA sequence: TGTGCCAGCAGCTTCTGGGACAGGGGAGAGACCCAGTACTCT.

The V gene is TRBV5-1, the J gene TRBJ2-1; a possible D gene is TRBD2 (6 bases). The CDR3 is 12 residues long. Trimming pared 4 bases from V and 8 bases from J, leaving 10 bases between. The germline V gene has CDR1 SGHRS and CDR2 YFSETQ. The CDR3 reads CASSKTSYEQFF. Written as DNA, the CDR3 is TGCGCCAGCAGCAAGACTAGTTATGAGCAGTTCTTC.

This chain uses TRBV29-1 with TRBJ2-7; D uncertain. The germline CDR1 and CDR2 sequences are SQVTM and ANQGSEA. This CDR3 is built from 13 residues. Trimming took off 0 bases at V and 4 bases at J, with 10 bases between the two ends. The DNA of the CDR3 is TGCAGCGTTGAAGATCTCCTCAGTTACGAGCAGTACTTC. As protein: CSVEDLLSYEQYF.

This clonotype was seen ten or more times. J is TRBJ2-5 and V is TRBV29-1; D is ambiguous. Looked up from germline, CDR1 is SQVTM and CDR2 is ANQGSEA. The CDR3 has 13 amino acids. The V and J ends lost 5 bases and 0 bases respectively, with 10 bases between them. CDR3 in amino acids: CSVRTGNQETQYF. DNA of the CDR3: TGCAGCGTTCGAACTGGTAACCAAGAGACCCAGTACTTC.

In this sample, this clonotype turned up a few times. This chain uses TRBV15 with TRBJ2-2; unclear D gene. The CDR3 has 13 amino acids. Trimming removed 0 bases from V and 4 bases from J, with 3 bases in between. CDR1 LNHNV and CDR2 YYDKDF come from the germline V gene (reference sequence). In DNA, the CDR3 is TGTGCCACCAGCAGAGACGCCACCGGGGAGCTGTTTTTT. It is translated as CATSRDATGELFF.

The V and J genes are TRBV29-1 and TRBJ1-2; D is perhaps TRBD1 (5 bases). CDR3 size: 15 residues. Germline V lookup: CDR1 SQVTM, CDR2 ANQGSEA. Trimming took off 4 bases at V and 2 bases at J, with 17 bases between the two ends. The CDR3, as DNA: TGCAGCGTTGTAACAGGCTCGGGACGGAACTATGGCTACACCTTC. This codes for CSVVTGSGRNYGYTF. Supplemented by reference TRBV29-1 and TRBJ1-2, the full variable domain reads SAVISQKPSRDICQRGTSLTIQCQVDSQVTMMFWYRQQPGQSLTLIATANQGSEATYESGFVIDKFPISRPNLTFSTLTVSNMSPEDSSIYLCSVVTGSGRNYGYTFGSGTRLTVV.

This chain joins TRBV20-1 and TRBJ1-5; possibly TRBD1 for D (6 bases). CDR3 length: 14 residues. V was trimmed by 2 bases and J by 3 bases, leaving 11 bases between them. Looked up from germline, CDR1 is DFQATT and CDR2 is SNEGSKA (reference sequence). The CDR3 sequence: CSARRDTNNQPQHF. The CDR3 DNA reads TGCAGTGCTAGAAGGGACACAAACAATCAGCCCCAGCATTTT.

The chain joins TRBV25-1 to TRBJ1-1, with D perhaps matching TRBD1 (6 bases). The CDR3 is 14 residues long. V dropped 6 bases and J dropped 4 bases, with 15 bases sitting between them. CDR1 and CDR2 from the germline V gene are MGHDK and SYGVNS. Here the CDR3 reads CASSARTARTEAFF. In DNA, the CDR3 is TGTGCCAGCAGCGCTCGGACAGCGCGCACTGAAGCTTTCTTT. The whole variable domain, filled in from reference TRBV25-1 and TRBJ1-1, reads EADIYQTPRYLVIGTGKKITLECSQTMGHDKMYWYQQDPGMELHLIHYSYGVNSTEKGDLSSESTVSRIRTEHFPLTLESARPSHTSQYLCASSARTARTEAFFGQGTRLTVV.

The genes are TRBV29-1 and TRBJ1-2, with 7 bases aligning to TRBD1. CDR3 length equals 12 residues. The ends lost 6 bases at V and 4 bases at J; junction bases unmatched: 5. The germline gives CDR1 SQVTM, CDR2 ANQGSEA. The CDR3 nucleotides read TGCAGCGTGGAACAGGGGAGCTATGGCTACACCTTC. Translating it yields CSVEQGSYGYTF. Full variable domain (rest looked up from reference TRBV29-1 and TRBJ1-2): SAVISQKPSRDICQRGTSLTIQCQVDSQVTMMFWYRQQPGQSLTLIATANQGSEATYESGFVIDKFPISRPNLTFSTLTVSNMSPEDSSIYLCSVEQGSYGYTFGSGTRLTVV.

This clonotype was picked up many times. The chain has TRBV7-2 and TRBJ2-7; 8 nucleotides match TRBD2. CDR1 and CDR2 (germline): SGHTA, FQGNSA. CDR3 size: 17 residues. V lost 2 bases, J lost 2 bases, and 11 bases stayed unmatched. CDR3 sequence reads: CASSLITSGLIPYEQYF. The CDR3 region has the DNA TGTGCCAGCAGCTTAATAACTAGCGGACTTATACCCTACGAGCAGTACTTC.

The table lists this clonotype with a few counts. This sequence joins TRBV10-2 and TRBJ1-2, with TRBD1 as a possible D gene (5 bases). Germline V CDR1 and CDR2: WSHSY, SAAADI. The CDR3 has 11 amino acids. Deletions cut 9 bases from V and 11 bases from J, with 16 bases between. In DNA form, the CDR3 reads TGCGCCAGTACAGATACAGGCTTGTACACCTTC. Protein product: CASTDTGLYTF.